Following are 13 T cell receptor beta chains from one sample sequenced in a study of radiotherapy plus CTLA-4 blockade in lung cancer. The protocol was immunoSEQ multiplex PCR, while the TCRdb copy is restricted to in-frame clones and leaves out a portion. The sample includes roughly 100,000 clones, approximately 81% of them seen just once. Sequenced material: peripheral blood, taken from a patient treated with radiotherapy plus ipilimumab. These receptors were taken from a human donor with non-small cell lung cancer that progressed on radiotherapy plus ipilimumab. Some clones in this sample may be carry-over from other donors' samples.

V usage is TRBV13 and J usage is TRBJ2-1, with D possibly called TRBD1 or TRBD2 (5 bases each). Trimming took 5 bases from V and 4 from J, leaving 15 bases between them. Per germline, CDR1 PRHDT and CDR2 FYEKMQ (reference sequence). The CDR3 spans 15 residues. Written as DNA, the CDR3 is TGTGCCAGCAGCGGCCGGGACGGGGCATACAATGAGCAGTTCTTC. Translated: CASSGRDGAYNEQFF.

The CDR3 DNA sequence: TGTGCCAGCAGCGTAGGTCCCAACGGACAGAGTATGGAAAAACTGTTTTTT. It codes for CASSVGPNGQSMEKLFF. The chain recombines TRBV9 with TRBJ1-4; a possible D gene is TRBD1 (6 bases). Germline values: CDR1 SGDLS, CDR2 YYNGEE. Trimming removed 0 bases from V and 8 bases from J, with 20 bases in between. This CDR3 is built from 17 residues.

This chain uses TRBV11-2 with TRBJ1-5, with 9 bases aligning to TRBD1. The CDR3 runs to 17 residues. Germline CDR1 and CDR2: SGHAT and FQNNGV. V shed 0 bases, J shed 6 bases, and the junction held 9 bases outside the gene matches. As DNA, the CDR3 is TGTGCCAGCAGCTTAGAGGGGGGACAGGGAAGCGGTCAGCCCCAGCATTTT. This codes for CASSLEGGQGSGQPQHF.

The gene calls are TRBV7-3 and TRBJ2-3; TRBD2 matches 11 bases. CDR3 length: 19 amino acids. V lost 2 bases to trimming and J lost 2 bases; unmatched junction nucleotides: 12. Germline lookup yields CDR1 SGHTA and CDR2 FQGTGA. The CDR3 DNA reads TGTGCCAGCAGCTTAGGAATAGCGGGGGGGCCGAGGTACACAGATACGCAGTATTTT. Translating it yields CASSLGIAGGPRYTDTQYF.

This sequence joins TRBV6-1 and TRBJ1-2, with D possibly matching TRBD1 (5 bases). This CDR3 contains 12 residues. Germline-derived CDR1 and CDR2 are MNHNS and SASEGT. V lost 6 bases, J lost 6 bases, and 11 bases lay in between. The CDR3 nucleotides are TGTGCCAGCAGCGCAGGGATTGATGGCTACACCTTC. It specifies CASSAGIDGYTF.

The genes are TRBV7-9 and TRBJ1-2; 7 bases are a match to TRBD1. The CDR3 length is 12 residues. Germline CDR1 is SEHNR and CDR2 is FQNEAQ (reference sequence). The trim removed 3 bases at V and 14 bases at J, leaving 9 bases unmatched. The CDR3 sequence is CASSFYDRDCTF. Here the CDR3 DNA reads TGTGCCAGCAGCTTTTACGACAGGGATTGTACCTTC. The whole variable domain, remainder taken from reference TRBV7-9 and TRBJ1-2, is DTGVSQNPRHKITKRGQNVTFRCDPISEHNRLYWYRQTLGQGPEFLTYFQNEAQLEKSRLLSDRFSAERPKGSFSTLEIQRTEQGDSAMYLCASSFYDRDCTFGSGTRLTVV.

The rearrangement joins TRBV11-1 to TRBJ2-7; TRBD2 aligns across 10 bases. The germline CDR1 and CDR2 sequences are SGHAT and FQDESV (reference sequence). This CDR3 contains 14 residues. After removal of 5 bases from V and 4 bases from J, the junction contained 5 bases not matched to a gene. The CDR3 nucleotides are TGTGCCAGCAGCATTAGCGGGGGGTTGTACGAGCAGTACTTC. This encodes CASSISGGLYEQYF. The complete variable domain, with remaining parts taken from reference TRBV11-1 and TRBJ2-7, reads EAEVAQSPRYKITEKSQAVAFWCDPISGHATLYWYRQILGQGPELLVQFQDESVVDDSQLPKDRFSAERLKGVDSTLKIQPAELGDSAMYLCASSISGGLYEQYFGPGTRLTVT.

The J gene is TRBJ1-3, the V gene TRBV27, with D hard to call. The CDR3 spans 16 residues. From germline, CDR1 is MNHEY and CDR2 SMNVEV (reference sequence). Deletions cut 7 bases from V and 4 bases from J, with 20 bases between. CDR3 DNA: TGTGCCAGCACCCCCCGGCAGGATGGCAGCGGAAACACCATATATTTT. Encoded protein: CASTPRQDGSGNTIYF.

This clone has more than one count but fewer than ten. The chain uses TRBV6-1 and TRBJ1-2; D is undetermined. The CDR3 spans 13 residues. Germline V gene sequence: CDR1 MNHNS, CDR2 SASEGT. The ends were cut back, 0 bases at V and 5 bases at J, with 7 bases in the middle. The DNA of the CDR3 is TGTGCCAGCAGTGAAGCAGGGTTGTATGGCTACACCTTC. Protein product: CASSEAGLYGYTF.

This sequence joins TRBV19 and TRBJ2-1, with D perhaps being TRBD1 or TRBD2 (5 bases each). The ends were cut back, 9 bases at V and 1 base at J, with 19 bases in the middle. Germline-derived CDR1 and CDR2 are LNHDA and SQIVND (reference sequence). CDR3 length: 16 amino acids. The CDR3 DNA is TGTGCCAGCCGACCCTTGGGGAGACAGTCCTACAATGAGCAGTTCTTC. Protein sequence: CASRPLGRQSYNEQFF.

The genes are TRBV10-3 and TRBJ2-1; D remains unclear. V was clipped by 3 bases and J by 6 bases, with 15 bases between them. The CDR3 totals 15 residues. CDR1 is ENHRY, CDR2 SYGVKD, per germline. The CDR3 region is CAISDSMVSPNEQFF. CDR3 coding DNA: TGTGCCATCAGTGATAGTATGGTTAGTCCCAATGAGCAGTTCTTC.

A word on this clone: This is likely a read error, given that the CDR3 carries no conserved phenylalanine or tryptophan at its end. The limits of the CDR3 on the DNA are not certain, so only TCRdb's listed CDR3 is given. The CDR3 sequence: CASSLIIGGTGEL. The V and J genes are TRBV7-9 and TRBJ1-2; TRBD1 is the table's D call and was not checked against the DNA. Germline values: CDR1 SEHNR, CDR2 FQNEAQ (reference sequence). The CDR3 comprises 13 residues, both ends counted.

The V call is TRBV28, the J call TRBJ2-1; D remains unclear. The CDR3 totals 15 residues. Germline CDR1 is MDHEN and CDR2 is SYDVKM. V gave up 6 bases and J gave up 0 bases, with 12 bases separating them. The CDR3 DNA sequence: TGTGCCAGCAGCCTCGACACCCTCTCCTACAATGAGCAGTTCTTC. Its translation is CASSLDTLSYNEQFF.